The rows below give T cell receptor beta chains drawn from one sample of a study of cytomegalovirus exposure and HLA in healthy donors. TCRdb's copy holds only in-frame clones and misses some; the assay was immunoSEQ multiplex PCR. The table records about 190,000 clones, around 79% of them present only once. The sample comprised PBMCs. These receptor sequences come from a woman aged 50 to 60 in good health and CMV-seronegative. CDR3s include the opening cysteine and the closing phenylalanine or tryptophan. Fields, in order: CDR3 protein, CDR3 DNA, CDR3 length, V gene, clone size, D gene, J gene. The D gene is left open where the match is weak. Only some rows state a clone size, as once, few, many or a class for expanded clones.

CDR3 protein: CATSREGQGSTYNEQFF
CDR3 DNA: TGTGCCACCAGCAGAGAGGGGCAGGGGTCGACCTACAATGAGCAGTTCTTC
CDR3 length: 17
V gene: TRBV15
clone size: -
D gene: -
J gene: TRBJ2-1

CDR3 protein: CASSLGGGEQFF
CDR3 DNA: TGTGCCAGCAGCTTAGGGGGGGGTGAGCAGTTCTTC
CDR3 length: 12
V gene: TRBV13
clone size: many
D gene: -
J gene: TRBJ2-1

CDR3 protein: CASSLERDTEAFF
CDR3 DNA: TGTGCCAGCAGTTTAGAGAGGGACACTGAAGCTTTCTTT
CDR3 length: 13
V gene: TRBV6-4
clone size: -
D gene: -
J gene: TRBJ1-1

CDR3 protein: CASRPTEAGNTIYF
CDR3 DNA: TGTGCCAGCAGACCAACGGAGGCCGGAAACACCATATATTTT
CDR3 length: 14
V gene: TRBV6-5
clone size: -
D gene: -
J gene: TRBJ1-3

CDR3 protein: CASAPQGANTGELFF
CDR3 DNA: TGTGCCAGCGCTCCTCAGGGGGCGAACACCGGGGAGCTGTTTTTT
CDR3 length: 15
V gene: TRBV18
clone size: once
D gene: TRBD1
J gene: TRBJ2-2

CDR3 protein: CASSVRLTAGANVLTF
CDR3 DNA: TGTGCCAGCAGTGTAAGGTTAACAGCTGGGGCCAACGTCCTGACTTTC
CDR3 length: 16
V gene: TRBV6-1
clone size: -
D gene: -
J gene: TRBJ2-6

CDR3 protein: CASSPSSSGETQYF
CDR3 DNA: TGTGCCAGCTCACCATCAAGTTCGGGGGAGACCCAGTACTTC
CDR3 length: 14
V gene: TRBV18
clone size: once
D gene: -
J gene: TRBJ2-5

CDR3 protein: CASSPTSGRAYNEQFF
CDR3 DNA: TGTGCCAGCAGCCCAACTAGCGGGAGGGCCTACAATGAGCAGTTCTTC
CDR3 length: 16
V gene: TRBV5-4
clone size: -
D gene: TRBD2
J gene: TRBJ2-1

CDR3 protein: CASSVRQGDEAFF
CDR3 DNA: TGTGCCAGCAGTGTACGACAGGGGGATGAAGCTTTCTTT
CDR3 length: 13
V gene: TRBV6-1
clone size: -
D gene: TRBD1
J gene: TRBJ1-1

CDR3 protein: CASSTPGYSNQPQHF
CDR3 DNA: TGTGCCAGCAGTACTCCGGGATATAGCAATCAGCCCCAGCATTTT
CDR3 length: 15
V gene: TRBV28
clone size: -
D gene: -
J gene: TRBJ1-5

CDR3 protein: CASSSTGTGLEAQYF
CDR3 DNA: TGTGCCAGCAGCTCGACCGGGACAGGGCTCGAGGCCCAGTACTTC
CDR3 length: 15
V gene: TRBV5-4
clone size: -
D gene: TRBD1
J gene: TRBJ2-5

CDR3 protein: CASGPDRSYEQYF
CDR3 DNA: TGTGCTAGTGGCCCGGACAGGAGTTACGAGCAGTACTTC
CDR3 length: 13
V gene: TRBV12-5
clone size: -
D gene: TRBD1
J gene: TRBJ2-7

CDR3 protein: CASSQEGAGTYEQYF
CDR3 DNA: TGCGCCAGCAGCCAAGAAGGAGCCGGTACCTACGAGCAGTACTTC
CDR3 length: 15
V gene: TRBV4-3
clone size: -
D gene: -
J gene: TRBJ2-7

CDR3 protein: CASSSRLAGASEQYF
CDR3 DNA: TGTGCCAGCAGCTCTCGACTAGCGGGAGCATCCGAGCAGTACTTC
CDR3 length: 15
V gene: TRBV11-2
clone size: once
D gene: TRBD2
J gene: TRBJ2-7

CDR3 protein: CASSRGTGEYGYTF
CDR3 DNA: TGTGCCAGTAGCCGAGGGACGGGAGAATATGGCTACACCTTC
CDR3 length: 14
V gene: TRBV19
clone size: -
D gene: -
J gene: TRBJ1-2

CDR3 protein: CASGWTGDSNQPQHF
CDR3 DNA: TGTGCCAGCGGTTGGACAGGGGATAGCAATCAGCCCCAGCATTTT
CDR3 length: 15
V gene: TRBV4-2
clone size: once
D gene: TRBD1
J gene: TRBJ1-5

CDR3 protein: CASSIMTGIMNTEAFF
CDR3 DNA: TGTGCCAGTAGTATTATGACAGGGATCATGAACACTGAAGCTTTCTTT
CDR3 length: 16
V gene: TRBV19
clone size: -
D gene: TRBD1
J gene: TRBJ1-1

CDR3 protein: CASSTGTHNEQYF
CDR3 DNA: TGTGCCAGCAGTACCGGGACACATAACGAGCAGTACTTC
CDR3 length: 13
V gene: TRBV6-5
clone size: -
D gene: -
J gene: TRBJ2-7

CDR3 protein: CASSSLRGLSNQPQHF
CDR3 DNA: TGTGCCAGTAGTTCCCTTAGGGGGCTTAGCAATCAGCCCCAGCATTTT
CDR3 length: 16
V gene: TRBV19
clone size: -
D gene: TRBD1
J gene: TRBJ1-5

CDR3 protein: CASCTGALSEQFF
CDR3 DNA: TGTGCCAGCTGTACAGGGGCTCTCAGCGAGCAGTTCTTC
CDR3 length: 13
V gene: TRBV27
clone size: -
D gene: TRBD1
J gene: TRBJ2-1

CDR3 protein: CASSSGLIRATGELFF
CDR3 DNA: TGCGCCAGCAGCTCAGGACTGATTCGGGCGACCGGGGAGCTGTTTTTT
CDR3 length: 16
V gene: TRBV5-1
clone size: -
D gene: -
J gene: TRBJ2-2

CDR3 protein: CASSRDRAVSYNEQFF
CDR3 DNA: TGTGCCAGCAGCAGGGACAGGGCCGTCTCCTACAATGAGCAGTTCTTC
CDR3 length: 16
V gene: TRBV7-2
clone size: -
D gene: TRBD1
J gene: TRBJ2-1

CDR3 protein: CASSLEARRGGKRSYEQYF
CDR3 DNA: TGTGCCAGCAGCTTGGAGGCGAGACGGGGGGGGAAAAGGAGCTACGAGCAGTACTTC
CDR3 length: 19
V gene: TRBV5-6
clone size: -
D gene: TRBD2
J gene: TRBJ2-7

CDR3 protein: CASSQRRTGNLQSPYEQYF
CDR3 DNA: TGCGCCAGCAGCCAAAGGAGGACAGGGAACCTTCAATCTCCCTACGAGCAGTACTTC
CDR3 length: 19
V gene: TRBV5-1
clone size: -
D gene: TRBD1
J gene: TRBJ2-7